This entry describes one T cell receptor (beta chain). Antigen unknown. As to time point: 2014-2015 season, pre-vaccination. V was trimmed by 3 bases and J by 2 bases, leaving 12 bases between them. Germline values: CDR1 SGHTA, CDR2 FQGNSA. The CDR3 runs 15 residues. Assay used: immunoSEQ multiplex PCR; TCRdb lists only in-frame clones, some missing. The sample carries approximately 12,000 clones, 78% recorded once. This entry comes from a study of follicular helper T cells after annual influenza vaccination. Study-wide results and caveats: Each annual vaccination recalled recurring oligoclonal ICOS+CD38+ cTfh clonotypes.

Source: CXCR5- memory CD4+ T cells sorted from blood, taken on the day of influenza vaccination. The source is an adult who received the influenza vaccine. This sequence joins TRBV7-2 and TRBJ2-3; tentative D call: TRBD2 (5 bases). CDR3 DNA sequence: TGTGCCAGCAGCTTCGGACGGGATACCACAGATACGCAGTATTTT. The encoded protein is CASSFGRDTTDTQYF.